This T cell receptor (beta chain) was captured by sequencing in a study of identical twins. As regards this clonotype: What it recognizes is unknown.

Germline CDR1 is MDHEN and CDR2 is SYDVKM. J gave up 3 bases and V 6 bases, and 14 bases lay outside the gene matches. The CDR3 is 17 amino acids. Overall study findings and caveats: Excess sharing between twins was weaker in beta out-of-frame sequences. The authors noted that invariant MAIT and iNKT cells could partly confound zero-insertion analyses.

From the 5' RACE reads, TCRdb called clonotypes with MiXCR, one entry per CDR3 protein. The sample lists more than 1.5 million distinct CDR3 sequences; roughly a third were seen once. The chain couples TRBV28 to TRBJ2-3; TRBD2 matches 8 bases. The sample comprised cord blood. This clonotype was sampled from a newborn girl in good health. The CDR3 protein is CASSPSAPTSGTDTQYF. In DNA, the CDR3 is TGTGCCAGCAGCCCTAGCGCCCCTACTAGCGGTACAGATACGCAGTATTTT.